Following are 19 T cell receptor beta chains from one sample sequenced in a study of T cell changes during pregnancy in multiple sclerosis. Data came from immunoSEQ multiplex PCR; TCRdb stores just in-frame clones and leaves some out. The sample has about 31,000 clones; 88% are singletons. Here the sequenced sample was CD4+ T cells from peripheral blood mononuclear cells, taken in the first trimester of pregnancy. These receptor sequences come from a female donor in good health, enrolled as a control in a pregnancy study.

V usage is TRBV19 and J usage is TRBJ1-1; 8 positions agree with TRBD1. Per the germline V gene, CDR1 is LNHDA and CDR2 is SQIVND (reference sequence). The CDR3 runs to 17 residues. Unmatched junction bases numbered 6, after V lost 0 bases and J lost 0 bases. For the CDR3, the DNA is TGTGCCAGTAGTATAGAGGCAGGGGGCTGGATGAACACTGAAGCTTTCTTT. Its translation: CASSIEAGGWMNTEAFF.

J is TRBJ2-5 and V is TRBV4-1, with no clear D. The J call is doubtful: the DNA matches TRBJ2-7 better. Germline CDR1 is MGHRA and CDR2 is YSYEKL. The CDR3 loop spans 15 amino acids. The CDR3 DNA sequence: TGCGCCAGCAGCCAAGATCCCGACATTGTGTACGAGCAGTACTTC. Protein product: CASSQDPDIVYEQYF.

In DNA form, the CDR3 reads TGTGCCAGCAGTACAGGGGGCCATCACGCACCCCTCCACTTT. Protein: CASSTGGHHAPLHF. This rearrangement joins TRBV6-5 to TRBJ1-6; TRBD1 aligns across 9 bases. There are 14 residues in the CDR3. The V gene's germline CDR1 is MNHEY and CDR2 SVGAGI. Losses at the gene ends were 5 bases for V and 11 bases for J; bases not matched to a gene: 7.

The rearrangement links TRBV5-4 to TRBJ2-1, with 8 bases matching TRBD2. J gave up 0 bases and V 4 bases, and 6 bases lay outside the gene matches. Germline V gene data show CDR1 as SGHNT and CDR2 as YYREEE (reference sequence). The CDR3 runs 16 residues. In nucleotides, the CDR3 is TGTGCCAGCAGCCCGAGCGGGGGTCGCTCCTACAATGAGCAGTTCTTC. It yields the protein CASSPSGGRSYNEQFF.

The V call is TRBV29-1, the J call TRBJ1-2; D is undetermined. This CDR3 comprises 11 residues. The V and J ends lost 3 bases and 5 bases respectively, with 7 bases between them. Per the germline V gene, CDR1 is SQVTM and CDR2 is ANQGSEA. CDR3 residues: CSVEGGYGYTF. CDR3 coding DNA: TGCAGCGTTGAGGGCGGGTATGGCTACACCTTC.

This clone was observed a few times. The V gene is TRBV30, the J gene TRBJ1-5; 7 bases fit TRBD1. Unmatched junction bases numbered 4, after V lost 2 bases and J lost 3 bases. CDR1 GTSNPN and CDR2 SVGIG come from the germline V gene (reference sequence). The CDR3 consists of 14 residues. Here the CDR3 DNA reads TGTGCCTGGAGTAAAGGGGGCAACAATCAGCCCCAGCATTTT. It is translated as CAWSKGGNNQPQHF.

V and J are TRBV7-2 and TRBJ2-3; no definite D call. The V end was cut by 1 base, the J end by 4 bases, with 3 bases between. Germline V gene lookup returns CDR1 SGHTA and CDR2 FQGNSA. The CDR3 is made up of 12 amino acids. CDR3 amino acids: CASSLDSDTQYF. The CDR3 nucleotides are TGTGCCAGCAGCTTAGACTCAGATACGCAGTATTTT. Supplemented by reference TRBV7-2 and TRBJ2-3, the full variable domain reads GAGVSQSPSNKVTEKGKDVELRCDPISGHTALYWYRQSLGQGLEFLIYFQGNSAPDKSGLPSDRFSAERTGGSVSTLTIQRTQQEDSAVYLCASSLDSDTQYFGPGTRLTVL.

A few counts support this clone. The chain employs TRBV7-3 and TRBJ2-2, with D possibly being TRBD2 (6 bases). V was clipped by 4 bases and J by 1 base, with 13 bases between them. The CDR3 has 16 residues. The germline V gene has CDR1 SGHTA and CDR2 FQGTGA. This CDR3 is CASSYAGTVNTGELFF. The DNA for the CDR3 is TGTGCCAGCAGCTACGCCGGGACTGTGAACACCGGGGAGCTGTTTTTT.

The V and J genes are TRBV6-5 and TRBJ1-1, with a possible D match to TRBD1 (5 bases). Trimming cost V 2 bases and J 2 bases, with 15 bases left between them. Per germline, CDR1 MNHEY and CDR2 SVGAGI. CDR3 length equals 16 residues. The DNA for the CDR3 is TGTGCCAGCAGTTACGCCGGGGGGAAGTCAAACACTGAAGCTTTCTTT. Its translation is CASSYAGGKSNTEAFF.

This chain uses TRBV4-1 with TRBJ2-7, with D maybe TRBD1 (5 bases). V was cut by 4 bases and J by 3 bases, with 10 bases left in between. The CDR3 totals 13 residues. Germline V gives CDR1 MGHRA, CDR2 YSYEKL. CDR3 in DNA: TGCGCCAGCAGCCTGCAGGGCGGCTACGAGCAGTACTTC. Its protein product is CASSLQGGYEQYF.

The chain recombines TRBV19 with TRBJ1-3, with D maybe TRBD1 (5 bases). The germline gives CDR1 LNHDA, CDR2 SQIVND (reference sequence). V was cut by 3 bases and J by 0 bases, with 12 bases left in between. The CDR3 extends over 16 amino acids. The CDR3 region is CASSIGRTSSGNTIYF. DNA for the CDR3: TGTGCCAGTAGTATCGGACGGACAAGCTCTGGAAACACCATATATTTT.

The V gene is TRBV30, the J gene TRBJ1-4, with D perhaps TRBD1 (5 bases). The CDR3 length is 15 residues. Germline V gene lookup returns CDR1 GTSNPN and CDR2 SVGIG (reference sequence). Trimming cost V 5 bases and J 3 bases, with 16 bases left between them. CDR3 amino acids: CAWRTSIRANEKLFF. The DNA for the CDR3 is TGTGCCTGGCGGACATCAATTAGGGCTAATGAAAAACTGTTTTTT.

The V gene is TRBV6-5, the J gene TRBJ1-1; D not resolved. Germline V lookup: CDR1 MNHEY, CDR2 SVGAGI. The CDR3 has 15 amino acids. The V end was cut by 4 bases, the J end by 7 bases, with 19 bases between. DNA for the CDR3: TGTGCCAGCAGTTCCACGGGTAAGCCGACTCTTGAAGCTTTCTTT. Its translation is CASSSTGKPTLEAFF.

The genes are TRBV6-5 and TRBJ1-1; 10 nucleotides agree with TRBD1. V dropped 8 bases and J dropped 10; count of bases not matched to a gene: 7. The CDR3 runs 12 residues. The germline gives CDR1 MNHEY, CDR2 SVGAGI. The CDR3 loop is CASQPGTGVAFF. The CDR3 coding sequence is TGTGCCAGCCAACCAGGGACAGGGGTAGCTTTCTTT.

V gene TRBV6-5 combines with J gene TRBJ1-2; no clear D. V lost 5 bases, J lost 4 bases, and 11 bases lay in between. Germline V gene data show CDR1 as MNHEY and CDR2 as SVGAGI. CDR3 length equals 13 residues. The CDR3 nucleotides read TGTGCCAGCAGTCAAACCGGTTCCTATGGCTACACCTTC. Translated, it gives CASSQTGSYGYTF.

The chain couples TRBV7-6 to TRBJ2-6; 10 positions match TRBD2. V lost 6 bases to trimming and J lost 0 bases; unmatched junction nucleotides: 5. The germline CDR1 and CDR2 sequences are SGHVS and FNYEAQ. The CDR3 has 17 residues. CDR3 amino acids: CASRPSGGDSGANVLTF. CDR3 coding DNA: TGTGCCAGCAGACCTAGCGGGGGAGACTCTGGGGCCAACGTCCTGACTTTC.

CDR3 DNA: TGTGCCAGCAGTGAGGGGACAGGGAGTTTCCGGGAGCAGTTCTTC. This codes for CASSEGTGSFREQFF. The rearrangement uses TRBV2 and TRBJ2-1; 9 bases match TRBD1. This CDR3 has 15 amino acids. V lost 3 bases to trimming and J lost 10 bases; unmatched junction nucleotides: 10. From germline, CDR1 is SNHLY and CDR2 FYNNEI. Full variable domain (missing parts from reference TRBV2 and TRBJ2-1): EPEVTQTPSHQVTQMGQEVILRCVPISNHLYFYWYRQILGQKVEFLVSFYNNEISEKSEIFDDQFSVERPDGSNFTLKIRSTKLEDSAMYFCASSEGTGSFREQFFGPGTRLTVL.

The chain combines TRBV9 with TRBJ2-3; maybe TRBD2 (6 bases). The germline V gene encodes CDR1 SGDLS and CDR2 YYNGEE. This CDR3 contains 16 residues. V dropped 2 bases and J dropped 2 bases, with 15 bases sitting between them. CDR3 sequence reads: CASSVGVGGDTDTQYF. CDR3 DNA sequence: TGTGCCAGCAGCGTTGGCGTCGGGGGTGACACAGATACGCAGTATTTT.

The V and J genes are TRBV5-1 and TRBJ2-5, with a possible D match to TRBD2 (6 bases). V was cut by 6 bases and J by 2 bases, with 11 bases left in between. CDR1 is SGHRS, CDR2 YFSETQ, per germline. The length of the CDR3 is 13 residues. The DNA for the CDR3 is TGCGCCAGCAAGGAGGGAACACAAGAGACCCAGTACTTC. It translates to CASKEGTQETQYF.